This TCR beta chain appears in the sequencing data of a study of T cell repertoires in cytomegalovirus infection. Looking at the study overall: Matching HLA type and CMV infection were both indicated by public TCR beta signatures.

Study outcomes and limitations: The study found HLA-C-restricted CMV-specific TCR beta clonotypes dominating the ex vivo response. Summed frequency of shared TCR beta families picked out CMV carriers who also had the relevant HLA.

Germline loops: CDR1 SGHRS, CDR2 YFSETQ. This CDR3 has 15 amino acids. Germline trimming cut 3 bases from V and 8 bases from J; bases unmatched to any gene: 10. Each CDR3 protein is one row after TCRdb ran MiXCR on the reads. This sample yields about 310,000 distinct CDR3 sequences, of which roughly a sixth are seen a single time; about 12% belongs to the top ten. Comment on this clonotype: Antigen: not known.

The sequence derives from a human donor in good health (CMV status not recorded). Some clones in this sample may be carry-over from other donors' samples. Sequencing was carried out using PBMCs. This chain uses TRBV5-1 with TRBJ2-1, with 8 bases aligning to TRBD1. CDR3 DNA sequence: TGCGCCAGCAGCTATGGACAGGGTGTATATGATGAGCAGTTCTTC. This translates into CASSYGQGVYDEQFF. Variable domain in full (rest from reference TRBV5-1 and TRBJ2-1): KAGVTQTPRYLIKTRGQQVTLSCSPISGHRSVSWYQQTPGQGLQFLFEYFSETQRNKGNFPGRFSGRQFSNSRSEMNVSTLELGDSALYLCASSYGQGVYDEQFFGPGTRLTVL.